What follows are 3 T cell receptor beta chains derived from one specimen sequenced in a study of regulatory T cells in long-lasting Graves disease. To make TCR beta libraries, researchers used iRepertoire HTBI primers and Arm-PCR of CDR3 regions. In TCRdb, the multiplex PCR reads were re-called with MiXCR into one record per CDR3 protein. The top ten clones hold roughly 40% of a sample with roughly 700,000 distinct CDR3 sequences, 25% to 35% of them seen once. The time point denotes: persistent/refractory GD, antithyroid drugs over 5 years with positive TRAb. From PBMCs, RNA was extracted and then used to make the TCR library. The sequencing used peripheral blood mononuclear cells (PBMCs), collected when the disease was refractory, from a patient treated with antithyroid drugs. The receptors were gathered from a female donor with Graves disease.

Ten or more counts support this clonotype. V gene TRBV28 combines with J gene TRBJ1-4; D is unresolved. Germline V gives CDR1 MDHEN, CDR2 SYDVKM. The CDR3 covers 13 residues. V lost 6 bases and J lost 6, with 11 bases in between. CDR3 in amino acids: CASRAHGDEKLFF. CDR3 bases: TGTGCCAGCAGAGCCCATGGGGATGAAAAACTGTTTTTT.

This clonotype was seen more than once but under ten times. The rearrangement joins TRBV10-3 to TRBJ1-2; 9 nucleotides line up with TRBD1. Germline CDR1 is ENHRY and CDR2 is SYGVKD. The J segment lost 8 bases and the V segment lost 3 bases, leaving 7 bases of the junction unmatched. The CDR3 contains 14 residues. The CDR3 protein is CAISDGDRARGYTF. CDR3 bases: TGTGCCATCAGTGATGGGGACAGGGCTAGGGGCTACACCTTC.

Here the CDR3 reads CSARLLADYEQYF. Here the CDR3 DNA reads TGCAGTGCTAGGTTACTAGCGGACTACGAGCAGTACTTC. The chain combines TRBV20-1 with TRBJ2-7; the match to TRBD2 covers 8 bases. Per the germline V gene, CDR1 is DFQATT and CDR2 is SNEGSKA (reference sequence). CDR3 size: 13 residues. V lost 3 bases, J lost 3 bases, and 4 bases stayed unmatched.